The rows below give T cell receptor beta chains drawn from one sample of a study of blood T cell repertoires in COVID-19. Sequencing used immunoSEQ multiplex PCR; TCRdb keeps in-frame clones, though not all of them. Here the sample spans about 240,000 clones, about 82% being singletons. The sample consisted of peripheral blood. The source of these receptors is a woman aged 55-70 years with active or convalescent COVID-19. The CDR3 runs from the conserved cysteine through the conserved F or W. Expanded clones are given a class, and other clones once, few, many or no size at all.

size: .; J: TRBJ2-1; V: TRBV27; CDR3: CASSPGLAGVVYEQFF
size: .; J: TRBJ2-1; V: TRBV3-1/TRBV3-2; CDR3: CASSPRGAGLTKDEQFF
size: .; J: TRBJ1-4; V: TRBV28; CDR3: CASSSSGRRKLFF
size: .; J: TRBJ1-2; V: TRBV5-6; CDR3: CASSQPRDRDYGYTF
size: .; J: TRBJ2-6; V: TRBV4-2; CDR3: CASSQSWTSGTGANVLTF
size: .; J: TRBJ2-1; V: TRBV7-2; CDR3: CASSSRTSGGDYNEQFF
size: once; J: TRBJ2-1; V: TRBV10-1; CDR3: CASSDGHNNEQFF
size: .; J: TRBJ2-5; V: TRBV6-2/TRBV6-3; CDR3: CASSYSRPAGHQETQYF
size: .; J: TRBJ2-7; V: TRBV6-5; CDR3: CASREGLGVSYEQYF
size: .; J: TRBJ1-4; V: TRBV7-9; CDR3: CASSTTDRGFDEKLFF
size: .; J: TRBJ2-1; V: TRBV19; CDR3: CASSKETSGVSLYNEQFF
size: once; J: TRBJ1-1; V: TRBV6-5; CDR3: CASSRQLDEAFF
size: once; J: TRBJ1-3; V: TRBV7-8; CDR3: CASSPDSTGNTIYF
size: .; J: TRBJ2-1; V: TRBV7-9; CDR3: CASSLSGGYNEQFF
size: once; J: TRBJ2-1; V: TRBV2; CDR3: CASSAQRGYNEQFF